This T cell receptor (beta chain) was sequenced for a study of blood T cell repertoires in COVID-19. Study details: Some COVID-19 samples were acute and others convalescent; all came from the United States, Italy and Spain. PBMCs, B-cell-depleted T cells, or T cells provided the cDNA or gDNA that made up the material.

This CDR3 has 16 amino acids. The ends were cut back, 0 bases at V and 0 bases at J, with 11 bases in the middle. CDR1 and CDR2 from the germline V gene are SGHAT and FQNNGV. In the source study's methods: Amplifying reference gene primers gave estimates of nucleated cell counts. Here immunoSEQ multiplex PCR was the method, and the copy in TCRdb shows in-frame clones only, minus some. From that table come the V and J calls and clone size; the DNA was used to work out D and trimming. In the table there are fewer than 150,000 clones, roughly 84% of which are singletons. The sample taken for sequencing was peripheral blood. This sequence joins TRBV11-2 and TRBJ1-1; possible D gene TRBD1, 5 bases. This sequence originates from a woman in her thirties or forties with acute or convalescent COVID-19. The DNA for the CDR3 is TGTGCCAGCAGCTTAGATCTAGGGGCCGTGAACACTGAAGCTTTCTTT. Encoded protein: CASSLDLGAVNTEAFF.